One sample yielded the 8 T cell receptor beta chains listed below, sequenced in a study of cytomegalovirus exposure and HLA in healthy donors. In the PCR, 60 Vbeta and 13 Jbeta primers were used. Sequencing used immunoSEQ multiplex PCR; TCRdb keeps in-frame clones, though not all of them. The sample holds 120,000 or so clones, 81% seen once. Sequenced input: PBMCs. All receptors come from a young man in good health and CMV-seronegative.

J is TRBJ1-2 and V is TRBV5-1, with D possibly being TRBD1 (6 bases). CDR3 length: 13 residues. CDR1 is SGHRS and CDR2 is YFSETQ in the germline V gene. Trimming left V 4 bases short and J 6 bases short, with 13 bases between. The CDR3 DNA reads as TGCGCCAGCAGCCCCTCGGACAGAAATGGCTACACCTTC. This gives the protein CASSPSDRNGYTF. Full variable domain (missing parts from reference TRBV5-1 and TRBJ1-2): KAGVTQTPRYLIKTRGQQVTLSCSPISGHRSVSWYQQTPGQGLQFLFEYFSETQRNKGNFPGRFSGRQFSNSRSEMNVSTLELGDSALYLCASSPSDRNGYTFGSGTRLTVV.

The chain has TRBV5-1 and TRBJ2-5; D gene ambiguous. The CDR3 is made up of 11 amino acids. V was pared by 6 bases and J by 3 bases, with 6 bases between. Germline CDR1 is SGHRS and CDR2 is YFSETQ. Written as DNA, the CDR3 is TGCGCCAGCACAGAGGAAGAGACCCAGTACTTC. Encoded protein: CASTEEETQYF.

The V call is TRBV5-1, the J call TRBJ2-2; 7 bases agree with TRBD2. Trimming cost V 0 bases and J 7 bases; bases outside gene matches: 3. The CDR3 covers 14 residues. Germline CDR1 reads SGHRS; CDR2 reads YFSETQ. CDR3 sequence reads: CASSLDGGIGELFF. CDR3 nucleotides: TGCGCCAGCAGCTTGGACGGGGGGATCGGGGAGCTGTTTTTT.

This chain links TRBV19 with TRBJ1-2; TRBD1 matches 7 bases. V lost 4 bases, J lost 0 bases, and 5 bases stayed unmatched. The CDR3 has 15 amino acids. Germline V gives CDR1 LNHDA, CDR2 SQIVND (reference sequence). This chain's CDR3 is CASSKGATPNYGYTF. In DNA, the CDR3 is TGTGCCAGTAGTAAGGGGGCGACCCCTAACTATGGCTACACCTTC. Based on the CDR3 plus reference TRBV19 and TRBJ1-2, the full variable domain is DGGITQSPKYLFRKEGQNVTLSCEQNLNHDAMYWYRQDPGQGLRLIYYSQIVNDFQKGDIAEGYSVSREKKESFPLTVTSAQKNPTAFYLCASSKGATPNYGYTFGSGTRLTVV.

This clone showed up just a few times. The J gene is TRBJ1-1, the V gene TRBV19; D is unresolved. This CDR3 has 15 amino acids. Trimming removed 7 bases at V and 5 bases at J, with 20 bases between. Germline lookup yields CDR1 LNHDA and CDR2 SQIVND (reference sequence). Here the CDR3 DNA reads TGTGCCAGTACCATCGGTTCTTTAGGAGGGACTGAAGCTTTCTTT. Its translation is CASTIGSLGGTEAFF.

The V gene is TRBV14, the J gene TRBJ2-7, with TRBD2 as a possible D gene (5 bases). V lost 0 bases, J lost 2 bases, and 8 bases lay in between. CDR1 SGHDN and CDR2 FVKESK come from the germline V gene. The CDR3 contains 14 residues. The CDR3 DNA is TGTGCCAGCAGCCAAGAATCAGCGGCCTACGAGCAGTACTTC. Protein: CASSQESAAYEQYF.

This clone was observed once. The chain employs TRBV6-5 and TRBJ2-1; 8 nucleotides line up with TRBD2. CDR3 length: 11 residues. The V gene end was trimmed by 5 bases and the J gene end by 14 bases; junction bases not matched to a gene: 5. The germline CDR1 and CDR2 sequences are MNHEY and SVGAGI. CDR3 loop: CASSRSGVEFF. The CDR3 DNA follows: TGTGCCAGCAGTCGTAGCGGGGTGGAGTTCTTC.

The chain couples TRBV15 to TRBJ2-1; the match to TRBD2 covers 9 bases. In germline, CDR1 is LNHNV, CDR2 YYDKDF (reference sequence). This CDR3 spans 15 amino acids. V dropped 3 bases and J dropped 9; count of bases not matched to a gene: 9. The CDR3 nucleotides read TGTGCCACCAGCAGCCCCGGCGGGGGGGCGGGTGAGCAGTTCTTC. This codes for CATSSPGGGAGEQFF.